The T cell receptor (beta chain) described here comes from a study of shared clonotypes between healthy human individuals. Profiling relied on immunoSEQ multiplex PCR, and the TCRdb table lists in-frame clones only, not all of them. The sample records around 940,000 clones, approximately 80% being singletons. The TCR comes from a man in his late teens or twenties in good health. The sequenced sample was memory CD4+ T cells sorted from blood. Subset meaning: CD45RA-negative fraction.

The CDR3 loop is CAISDASGRAPETQYF. Written as DNA, the CDR3 is TGTGCCATCAGTGACGCGAGCGGGAGGGCCCCAGAGACCCAGTACTTC. The chain couples TRBV10-3 to TRBJ2-5, with TRBD2 matching over 10 bases. Germline loops: CDR1 ENHRY, CDR2 SYGVKD. CDR3 size: 16 residues. Trimming took 3 bases from V and 4 from J; bases not matched to a gene: 8.